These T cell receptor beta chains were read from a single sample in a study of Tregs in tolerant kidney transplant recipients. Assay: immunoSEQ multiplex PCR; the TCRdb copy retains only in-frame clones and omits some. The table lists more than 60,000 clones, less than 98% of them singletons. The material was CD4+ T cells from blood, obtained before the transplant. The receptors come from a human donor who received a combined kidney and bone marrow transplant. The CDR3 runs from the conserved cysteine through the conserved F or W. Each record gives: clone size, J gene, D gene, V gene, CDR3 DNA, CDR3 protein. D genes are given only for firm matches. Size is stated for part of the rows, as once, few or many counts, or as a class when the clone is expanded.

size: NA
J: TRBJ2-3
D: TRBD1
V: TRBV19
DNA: TGTGCCAGTAGTATGGGACAGGGGACAATCACAGATACGCAGTATTTT
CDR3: CASSMGQGTITDTQYF

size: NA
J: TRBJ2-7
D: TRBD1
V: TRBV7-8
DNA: TGTGCCAGCAGCTTAGTTGTTAGGCAGGGGGCAGGGTACGAGCAGTACTTC
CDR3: CASSLVVRQGAGYEQYF

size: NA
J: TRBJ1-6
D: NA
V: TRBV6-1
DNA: TGTGCCAGCAGTGAATATACAGGGAACTCACCCCTCCACTTT
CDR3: CASSEYTGNSPLHF

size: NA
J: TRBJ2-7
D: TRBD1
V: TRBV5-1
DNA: TGCGCCAGCAGCACCTCGTTTTGGGACAGGGGCTACGAGCAGTACTTC
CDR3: CASSTSFWDRGYEQYF

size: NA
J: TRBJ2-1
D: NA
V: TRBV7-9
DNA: TGTGCCAGCAGCTTAAGTAATCCCTCGGGGCAGTTCTTC
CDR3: CASSLSNPSGQFF

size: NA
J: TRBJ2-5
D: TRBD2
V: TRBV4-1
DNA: TGCGCCAGCAGCCATCCCAGGACTAGCGGTATGTACTTC
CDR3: CASSHPRTSGMYF

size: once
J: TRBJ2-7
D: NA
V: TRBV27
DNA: TGTGCCAGCAGTCCCCGGCGGGGGAGGGGGTACGAGCAGTACTTC
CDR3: CASSPRRGRGYEQYF

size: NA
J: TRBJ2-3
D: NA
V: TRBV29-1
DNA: TGCAGCGTTGAAAGGACTAGCACAGATACGCAGTATTTT
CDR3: CSVERTSTDTQYF

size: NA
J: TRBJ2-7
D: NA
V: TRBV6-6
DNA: TGTGCCAGCAGTTACTCCTTCAGAGGCTCCTACGAGCAGTACTTC
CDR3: CASSYSFRGSYEQYF

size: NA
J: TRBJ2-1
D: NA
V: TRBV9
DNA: TGTGCCAGCAGCGTAGAGCAGGGGTCCTACAATGAGCAGTTCTTC
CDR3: CASSVEQGSYNEQFF